Listed here are 23 T cell receptor beta chains from one sample, sequenced in a study of shared clonotypes between healthy human individuals. The assay was immunoSEQ multiplex PCR, and TCRdb's table has in-frame clones only and misses some. Of 650,000 to 750,000 clones detected, about two thirds appear once; the ten largest clones hold around 1.8%. The source material was memory CD4+ T cells sorted from blood. Subset of the sample: CD45RA-negative fraction. The receptor source for this set is a woman in her twenties or thirties in good health.

V is TRBV5-6 and J is TRBJ2-5; D possibly uses TRBD1 or TRBD2 (5 bases each). Trimming pared 6 bases from V and 1 base from J, leaving 13 bases between. Per the germline V gene, CDR1 is SGHDT and CDR2 is YYEEEE. This CDR3 is built from 14 residues. The CDR3, as DNA: TGTGCCAGCATGAGGGGCAGCGTCCAAGAGACCCAGTACTTC. It is translated as CASMRGSVQETQYF.

The sample holds a few counts of this clone. The sample has other DNA sequences that encode this CDR3 too. The chain uses TRBV5-4 and TRBJ1-2; 11 bases line up with TRBD1. CDR1 is SGHNT, CDR2 YYREEE, per germline (reference sequence). The CDR3 extends over 13 amino acids. V shed 4 bases, J shed 6 bases, and the junction held 2 bases outside the gene matches. The CDR3 DNA follows: TGTGCCAGCAGCCCGGACAGGGGGCATGGCTACACCTTC. Its protein product is CASSPDRGHGYTF.

This chain joins TRBV4-2 and TRBJ1-5, with D unclear. Germline V lookup: CDR1 LGHNA, CDR2 YNFKEQ. This CDR3 has 13 residues. V was shortened by 6 bases and J by 4 bases, with 10 bases between the two germline ends. CDR3 coding DNA: TGTGCCAGCAGTTCAGATTGGAATCAGCCCCAGCATTTT. Translated, it gives CASSSDWNQPQHF.

V gene TRBV5-1 combines with J gene TRBJ2-3; D remains unclear. The CDR3 totals 13 residues. With 2 bases removed from V and 1 base from J, the gap between germline ends came to 5 bases. Germline lookup yields CDR1 SGHRS and CDR2 YFSETQ. CDR3 sequence reads: CASSFGRTDTQYF. The DNA for the CDR3 is TGCGCCAGCAGCTTTGGTCGCACAGATACGCAGTATTTT. The whole variable domain, filled in from reference TRBV5-1 and TRBJ2-3, reads KAGVTQTPRYLIKTRGQQVTLSCSPISGHRSVSWYQQTPGQGLQFLFEYFSETQRNKGNFPGRFSGRQFSNSRSEMNVSTLELGDSALYLCASSFGRTDTQYFGPGTRLTVL.

As to this clone: The same CDR3 also results from other DNA sequences found in this sample. The genes are TRBV19 and TRBJ1-5, with D unresolved. Germline CDR1 LNHDA, CDR2 SQIVND (reference sequence). Trimming pared 9 bases from V and 3 bases from J, leaving 12 bases between. The CDR3 contains 13 residues. CDR3 DNA: TGTGCCAGCCGGGGTCAGATCAATCAGCCCCAGCATTTT. It encodes CASRGQINQPQHF.

The V gene is TRBV7-8, the J gene TRBJ2-7, with TRBD1 matching 10 bases. Trimming at V came to 3 bases and at J to 5 bases, leaving 4 bases not matched to a gene. The CDR3 sequence is 14 residues long. The germline V gene has CDR1 SGHVS and CDR2 FQNEAQ. The CDR3 loop is CASSFGTGAHEQYF. The CDR3 region has the DNA TGTGCCAGCAGCTTTGGGACAGGGGCTCACGAGCAGTACTTC.

This clone occurred a few times. J is TRBJ1-5 and V is TRBV10-3; no firm D call. The CDR3 extends over 14 amino acids. Germline CDR1 and CDR2: ENHRY and SYGVKD. V was shortened by 0 bases and J by 2 bases, with 5 bases between the two germline ends. The CDR3 loop is CAISESAGNQPQHF. The CDR3 region has the DNA TGTGCCATCAGTGAGTCGGCAGGCAATCAGCCCCAGCATTTT.

V usage is TRBV6-1 and J usage is TRBJ2-4, with D hard to call. The length of the CDR3 is 16 residues. Per germline, CDR1 MNHNS and CDR2 SASEGT. V lost 2 bases to trimming and J lost 0 bases, with 11 bases between them. The CDR3 DNA follows: TGTGCCAGCAGTGAACGAAGTAACCTAGCCAAAAACATTCAGTACTTC. Its translation is CASSERSNLAKNIQYF.

This clone occurred a few times. The chain couples TRBV19 to TRBJ1-4; a possible D gene is TRBD1 (5 bases). This CDR3 has 16 amino acids. Trimming took off 1 base at V and 0 bases at J, with 9 bases between the two ends. The germline V gene encodes CDR1 LNHDA and CDR2 SQIVND (reference sequence). CDR3 sequence reads: CASSIAGYATNEKLFF. In nucleotides, the CDR3 is TGTGCCAGTAGTATAGCAGGGTATGCAACTAATGAAAAACTGTTTTTT.

This chain uses TRBV20-1 with TRBJ2-3; D uncertain. CDR3 length: 11 residues. Germline CDR1 reads DFQATT; CDR2 reads SNEGSKA (reference sequence). Trimming removed 6 bases from V and 6 bases from J, with 10 bases in between. The CDR3 bases are TGCAGTGCCTTAGGGTCGGATACGCAGTATTTT. Translation gives CSALGSDTQYF.

The chain links TRBV5-8 to TRBJ1-1; D is unclear. Trimming took 0 bases from V and 1 from J, leaving 16 bases between them. Looked up from germline, CDR1 is SGHTS and CDR2 is YDEGEE. This CDR3 is built from 17 residues. CDR3 sequence (DNA): TGTGCCAGCAGCTTGGCATACAGACAATCGAGGAACACTGAAGCTTTCTTT. This codes for CASSLAYRQSRNTEAFF.

The V and J genes are TRBV11-1 and TRBJ2-7; D is uncertain. CDR1 is SGHAT, CDR2 FQDESV, per germline (reference sequence). The CDR3 has 15 residues. Between the trimmed V and J ends, which lost 3 bases and 2 bases, there was a span of 14 bases. CDR3 loop: CASSFGITSAYEQYF. The CDR3 nucleotides read TGTGCCAGCAGCTTTGGGATCACGTCTGCCTACGAGCAGTACTTC.

This clone was observed a few times. The CDR3 reads CASTKQGSGYGYTF. CDR3 DNA: TGTGCCAGCACCAAACAGGGCTCGGGCTATGGCTACACCTTC. V and J are TRBV28 and TRBJ1-2, with D possibly TRBD1 on 6 matching bases. Germline CDR1 is MDHEN and CDR2 is SYDVKM. The CDR3 totals 14 residues. V lost 7 bases and J lost 4, with 16 bases in between.

CDR3 sequence: CASTYSRGAYEQYF. In nucleotides, the CDR3 is TGTGCCAGCACCTACTCCCGGGGGGCCTACGAGCAGTACTTC. This chain connects TRBV6-5 to TRBJ2-7; 7 positions agree with TRBD2. The V and J ends lost 7 bases and 2 bases, in that order; junction bases with no gene match: 8. The germline V gene encodes CDR1 MNHEY and CDR2 SVGAGI. This CDR3 contains 14 residues.

In the case of this clone: This specimen includes other DNA sequences encoding the same CDR3. CDR3 region: CASSPGDSNQPQHF. The CDR3 DNA reads TGCGCCAGCAGCCCGGGGGATAGCAATCAGCCCCAGCATTTT. The chain employs TRBV5-1 and TRBJ1-5; D may be TRBD1 (5 bases). Looked up from germline, CDR1 is SGHRS and CDR2 is YFSETQ. V lost 4 bases to trimming and J lost 0 bases, with 8 bases between them. This CDR3 is built from 14 residues.

V is TRBV28 and J is TRBJ2-6; possible D gene TRBD1, 6 bases. Trimming took off 5 bases at V and 1 base at J, with 9 bases between the two ends. Germline V gives CDR1 MDHEN, CDR2 SYDVKM. CDR3 length: 15 residues. CDR3 residues: CASSTQGSGANVLTF. CDR3 coding DNA: TGTGCCAGCAGTACACAGGGATCTGGGGCCAACGTCCTGACTTTC.

This clone appeared a few times. V is TRBV30 and J is TRBJ1-4; 11 bases are shared with TRBD1. V lost 4 bases, J lost 6 bases, and 7 bases stayed unmatched. The CDR3 is 15 amino acids. The germline V gene encodes CDR1 GTSNPN and CDR2 SVGIG (reference sequence). CDR3 region: CAWMIPGQGDEKLFF. The CDR3 region has the DNA TGTGCCTGGATGATACCGGGACAGGGGGATGAAAAACTGTTTTTT.

The rearrangement uses TRBV6-5 and TRBJ1-5; D not certain. Germline V CDR1 and CDR2: MNHEY, SVGAGI. V shed 4 bases and J shed 2 bases, with 9 bases lying between them. The length of the CDR3 is 14 residues. The chain's CDR3 is CASSSGRGNQPQHF. Here the CDR3 DNA reads TGTGCCAGCAGTTCCGGACGCGGCAATCAGCCCCAGCATTTT.

The rearrangement joins TRBV28 to TRBJ1-1; TRBD1 matches 10 bases. CDR1 MDHEN and CDR2 SYDVKM come from the germline V gene. This CDR3 region has 15 residues. The junction had 3 bases not matched to a gene; V was cut back by 5 bases and J by 0 bases. CDR3 nucleotide sequence: TGTGCCAGCAGTCTCGACAGGGGGCTGAACACTGAAGCTTTCTTT. As protein: CASSLDRGLNTEAFF. Combining the CDR3 with reference TRBV28 and TRBJ1-1 gives the whole variable domain DVKVTQSSRYLVKRTGEKVFLECVQDMDHENMFWYRQDPGLGLRLIYFSYDVKMKEKGDIPEGYSVSREKKERFSLILESASTNQTSMYLCASSLDRGLNTEAFFGQGTRLTVV.

The chain uses TRBV7-2 and TRBJ2-7; D is uncertain. The CDR3 consists of 12 residues. The V end lost 7 bases, the J end lost 2 bases, and 9 bases lay between the germline ends. The germline V gene encodes CDR1 SGHTA and CDR2 FQGNSA. CDR3 nucleotide sequence: TGTGCCAGCACCGAGACCCCCTACGAGCAGTACTTC. Amino acid sequence: CASTETPYEQYF.

The table lists this clone with a few counts. The chain carries TRBV28 and TRBJ2-7; D unclear. The CDR3 runs to 12 residues. CDR1 and CDR2 (germline): MDHEN, SYDVKM. V was clipped by 2 bases and J by 2 bases, with 4 bases between them. The CDR3 here is CASSLGAYEQYF. The CDR3 coding sequence is TGTGCCAGCAGTTTAGGAGCCTACGAGCAGTACTTC.

The rearrangement joins TRBV7-9 to TRBJ2-1, with D tentatively TRBD2 (5 bases). This CDR3 comprises 10 residues. The V gene lost 5 bases and the J gene lost 10 bases, with 6 bases spanning the gap. CDR1 is SEHNR, CDR2 FQNEAQ, per germline (reference sequence). The CDR3 sequence: CASSQREQFF. The DNA of the CDR3 is TGTGCCAGCAGCCAGCGGGAGCAGTTCTTC.

The chain couples TRBV7-8 to TRBJ2-4; 8 bases map to TRBD2. V trimming: 3 bases; J trimming: 6 bases; junction bases outside the gene matches: 10. The CDR3 spans 16 residues. CDR1 and CDR2 from the germline V gene are SGHVS and FQNEAQ. The CDR3 nucleotides read TGTGCCAGCAGCTTTATCGGGAGGGCCCGGGGAAACATTCAGTACTTC. Protein product: CASSFIGRARGNIQYF.